This entry lists 12 T cell receptor beta chains sequenced from one sample in a study of T cell responses to AZD1222 COVID-19 vaccine. Some clones are missing from TCRdb's copy, which holds only in-frame ones; the method was immunoSEQ multiplex PCR. The table has 170,000 or so clones, about 92% seen once; the top ten hold approximately 1%. The specimen was peripheral blood, collected on day 0 of AZD1222 vaccination. These receptors all come from an adult in good health.

The genes are TRBV7-9 and TRBJ2-7; D may be TRBD2 (6 bases). The CDR3 is made up of 17 amino acids. V was cut by 4 bases and J by 2 bases, with 21 bases left in between. The germline V gene has CDR1 SEHNR and CDR2 FQNEAQ (reference sequence). The CDR3 bases are TGTGCCAGCAGCTCCCCTTATCAGTCCCGGGAGACCTACGAGCAGTACTTC. Translating gives CASSSPYQSRETYEQYF. The entire variable domain, with the rest obtained from reference TRBV7-9 and TRBJ2-7, is as follows: DTGVSQNPRHKITKRGQNVTFRCDPISEHNRLYWYRQTLGQGPEFLTYFQNEAQLEKSRLLSDRFSAERPKGSFSTLEIQRTEQGDSAMYLCASSSPYQSRETYEQYFGPGTRLTVT.

The rearrangement uses TRBV5-1 and TRBJ1-1; D not resolved. Deletions cut 4 bases from V and 5 bases from J, with 12 bases between. Germline V CDR1 and CDR2: SGHRS, YFSETQ. The CDR3 spans 13 residues. The CDR3: CASSLDGQTEAFF. The CDR3 region has the DNA TGCGCCAGCAGCCTGGATGGGCAGACTGAAGCTTTCTTT.

The J gene is TRBJ2-1, the V gene TRBV11-2; D is unresolved. The CDR3 has 14 residues. The germline V gene has CDR1 SGHAT and CDR2 FQNNGV. With 3 bases removed from V and 4 bases from J, the gap between germline ends came to 10 bases. CDR3 DNA sequence: TGTGCCAGCAGCTTTACAAGGGAATACAATGAGCAGTTCTTC. The encoded protein is CASSFTREYNEQFF.

The chain couples TRBV30 to TRBJ1-2; a weak D match, TRBD1 (5 bases). Trimming took 3 bases from V and 1 from J, leaving 15 bases between them. CDR1 is GTSNPN, CDR2 SVGIG, per germline (reference sequence). There are 15 residues in the CDR3. CDR3 sequence reads: CAWRGQGTYNYGYTF. The CDR3 DNA reads as TGTGCCTGGAGAGGGCAGGGTACATATAACTATGGCTACACCTTC.

The genes are TRBV4-1 and TRBJ1-1; D unresolved. Germline V gene sequence: CDR1 MGHRA, CDR2 YSYEKL. V was pared by 2 bases and J by 4 bases, with 20 bases between. The CDR3 length is 17 residues. As DNA, the CDR3 is TGCGCCAGCAGCCAAAAACAGTTTGGCTCCTTAGGCACTGAAGCTTTCTTT. Translation: CASSQKQFGSLGTEAFF.

This clone was seen a few times. V usage is TRBV7-9 and J usage is TRBJ2-7; 7 positions agree with TRBD1. Germline CDR1 SEHNR, CDR2 FQNEAQ (reference sequence). This CDR3 spans 15 amino acids. With 4 bases clipped from V and 0 bases from J, the junction kept 6 bases outside the gene matches. As DNA, the CDR3 is TGTGCCAGCAGCTCAGACAGGGCATTCTCCTACGAGCAGTACTTC. Its protein product is CASSSDRAFSYEQYF.

The rearrangement joins TRBV29-1 to TRBJ1-1; TRBD1 might be the D (5 bases). CDR1 is SQVTM, CDR2 ANQGSEA, per germline. The CDR3 sequence is 14 residues long. The ends were cut back, 7 bases at V and 2 bases at J, with 17 bases in the middle. The CDR3: CSAELTAENTEAFF. The CDR3 DNA sequence: TGCAGCGCGGAGCTGACAGCCGAAAACACTGAAGCTTTCTTT. The complete variable domain, with remaining parts taken from reference TRBV29-1 and TRBJ1-1, reads SAVISQKPSRDICQRGTSLTIQCQVDSQVTMMFWYRQQPGQSLTLIATANQGSEATYESGFVIDKFPISRPNLTFSTLTVSNMSPEDSSIYLCSAELTAENTEAFFGQGTRLTVV.

V and J are TRBV11-2 and TRBJ2-3, with 10 bases identical to TRBD2. Germline V CDR1 and CDR2: SGHAT, FQNNGV. The CDR3 length is 18 residues. Trimming cost V 5 bases and J 0 bases; bases outside gene matches: 11. CDR3 region: CASSRLTLAGVSTDTQYF. The CDR3 DNA reads as TGTGCCAGCAGCCGTCTCACTCTAGCGGGGGTGAGCACAGATACGCAGTATTTT.

This sequence joins TRBV6-5 and TRBJ1-2; a weak D match, TRBD1 (5 bases). Trimming removed 4 bases at V and 7 bases at J, with 16 bases between. Per the germline V gene, CDR1 is MNHEY and CDR2 is SVGAGI. The CDR3 is 14 amino acids. CDR3 bases: TGTGCCAGCAGTTTTAGGGGCAAAGTGGGTGGCTACACCTTC. This codes for CASSFRGKVGGYTF.

The chain carries TRBV11-2 and TRBJ2-6, with D unresolved. There are 16 residues in the CDR3. CDR1 and CDR2 from the germline V gene are SGHAT and FQNNGV. The ends were cut back, 5 bases at V and 2 bases at J, with 13 bases in the middle. The CDR3: CASSLNGVAGANVLTF. In DNA, the CDR3 is TGTGCCAGCAGCCTCAATGGGGTGGCTGGGGCCAACGTCCTGACTTTC.

This chain links TRBV24-1 with TRBJ1-4, with TRBD1 as a possible D gene (5 bases). This CDR3 contains 16 residues. From germline, CDR1 is KGHDR and CDR2 SFDVKD. V dropped 3 bases and J dropped 6 bases, with 16 bases sitting between them. CDR3: CATSDPGASSHEKLFF. DNA for the CDR3: TGTGCCACCAGTGATCCCGGGGCCAGCAGCCATGAAAAACTGTTTTTT.

The chain couples TRBV30 to TRBJ2-7; D is ambiguous. The CDR3 totals 10 residues. V lost 2 bases to trimming and J lost 9 bases, with 8 bases between them. In germline, CDR1 is GTSNPN, CDR2 SVGIG (reference sequence). The CDR3 is CAWSKDGQYF. CDR3 sequence (DNA): TGTGCCTGGAGTAAGGACGGGCAGTACTTC.